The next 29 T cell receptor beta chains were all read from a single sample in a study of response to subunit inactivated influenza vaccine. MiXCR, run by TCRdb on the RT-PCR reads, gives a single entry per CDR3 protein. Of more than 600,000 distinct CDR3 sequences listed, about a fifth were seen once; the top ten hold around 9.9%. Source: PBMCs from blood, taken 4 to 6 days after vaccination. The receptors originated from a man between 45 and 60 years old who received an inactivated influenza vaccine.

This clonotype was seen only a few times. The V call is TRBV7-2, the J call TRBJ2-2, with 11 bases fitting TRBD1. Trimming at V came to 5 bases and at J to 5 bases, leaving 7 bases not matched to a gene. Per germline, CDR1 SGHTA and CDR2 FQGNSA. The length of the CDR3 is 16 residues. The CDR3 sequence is CASSVRDRGATGELFF. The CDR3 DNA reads TGTGCCAGCAGCGTCCGGGACAGGGGGGCGACCGGGGAGCTGTTTTTT.

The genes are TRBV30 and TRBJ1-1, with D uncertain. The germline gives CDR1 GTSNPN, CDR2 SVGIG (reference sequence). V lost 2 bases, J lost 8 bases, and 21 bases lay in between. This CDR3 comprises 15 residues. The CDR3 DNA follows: TGTGCCTGGAGTCACGGCTTTCCGGGAGGTCAAGAAGCTTTCTTT. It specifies CAWSHGFPGGQEAFF.

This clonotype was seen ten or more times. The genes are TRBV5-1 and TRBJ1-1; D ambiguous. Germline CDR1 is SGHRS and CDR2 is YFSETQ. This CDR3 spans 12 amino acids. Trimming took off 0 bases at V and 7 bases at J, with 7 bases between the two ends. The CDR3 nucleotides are TGCGCCAGCAGCTTGGAGGTTGGTGAAGCTTTCTTT. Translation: CASSLEVGEAFF.

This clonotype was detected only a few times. CDR3 coding DNA: TGTGCCAGCAGCAAGACCGACAGGGGTGGGCACTACGAGCAGTACTTC. Its translation: CASSKTDRGGHYEQYF. The chain carries TRBV6-1 and TRBJ2-7; 8 bases are shared with TRBD1. V lost 6 bases and J lost 3; bases outside the gene matches: 13. This CDR3 comprises 16 residues. Germline values: CDR1 MNHNS, CDR2 SASEGT.

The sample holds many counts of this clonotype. CDR3: CASSHLLAGVVETQYF. The CDR3 DNA reads as TGTGCCAGCAGCCACCTCCTAGCGGGGGTGGTTGAGACCCAGTACTTC. The chain uses TRBV4-2 and TRBJ2-5; TRBD2 matches at 10 bases. Germline V gene sequence: CDR1 LGHNA, CDR2 YNFKEQ. The CDR3 has 16 amino acids. V lost 3 bases to trimming and J lost 5 bases; unmatched junction nucleotides: 9.

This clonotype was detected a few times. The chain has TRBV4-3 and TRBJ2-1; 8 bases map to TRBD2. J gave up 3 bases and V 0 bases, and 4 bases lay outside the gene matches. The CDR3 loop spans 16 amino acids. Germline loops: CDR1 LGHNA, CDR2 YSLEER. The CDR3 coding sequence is TGCGCCAGCAGCCAAGAGAAGCGGGAGTTCTACAATGAGCAGTTCTTC. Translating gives CASSQEKREFYNEQFF.

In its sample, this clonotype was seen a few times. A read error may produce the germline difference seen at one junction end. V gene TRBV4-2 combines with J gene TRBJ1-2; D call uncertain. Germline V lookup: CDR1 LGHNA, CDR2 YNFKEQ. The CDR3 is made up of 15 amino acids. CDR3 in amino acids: CASSQDRFFGGPPAF. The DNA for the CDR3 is TGTGCCAGCAGCCAAGACAGGTTCTTCGGCGGGCCGCCCGCCTTC.

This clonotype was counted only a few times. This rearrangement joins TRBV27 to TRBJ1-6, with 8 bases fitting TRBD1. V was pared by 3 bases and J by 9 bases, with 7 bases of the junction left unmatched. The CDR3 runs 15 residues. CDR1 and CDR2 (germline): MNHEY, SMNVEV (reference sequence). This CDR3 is CASSFSGTGASPLHF. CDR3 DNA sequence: TGTGCCAGCAGTTTTTCCGGGACAGGAGCTTCACCCCTCCACTTT.

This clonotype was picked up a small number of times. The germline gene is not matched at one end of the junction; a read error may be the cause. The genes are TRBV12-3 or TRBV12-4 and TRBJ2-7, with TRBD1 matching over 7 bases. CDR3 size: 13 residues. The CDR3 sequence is CASSSTGVSEPYF. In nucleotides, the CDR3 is TGTGCCAGCAGTTCCACAGGGGTGAGCGAGCCGTACTTC.

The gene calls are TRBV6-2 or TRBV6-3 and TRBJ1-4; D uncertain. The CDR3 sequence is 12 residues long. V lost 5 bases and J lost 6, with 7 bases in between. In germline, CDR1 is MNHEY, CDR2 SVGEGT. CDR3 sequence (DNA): TGTGCCAGCAGTCGAGGGTATGAAAAACTGTTTTTT. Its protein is CASSRGYEKLFF.

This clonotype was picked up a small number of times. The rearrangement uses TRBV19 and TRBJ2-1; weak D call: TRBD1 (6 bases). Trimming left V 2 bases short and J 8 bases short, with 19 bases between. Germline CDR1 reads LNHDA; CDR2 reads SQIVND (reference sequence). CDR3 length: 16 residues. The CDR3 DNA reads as TGTGCCAGTAGTATATCCCCGGGACACCATACCGATGAGCAGTTCTTC. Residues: CASSISPGHHTDEQFF.

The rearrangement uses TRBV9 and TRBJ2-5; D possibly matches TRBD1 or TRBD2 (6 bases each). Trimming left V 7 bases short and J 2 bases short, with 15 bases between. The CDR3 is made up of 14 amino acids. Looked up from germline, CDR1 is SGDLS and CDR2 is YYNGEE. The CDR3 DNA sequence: TGTGCCAGCGACGGGGGCGGGGCACAAGAGACCCAGTACTTC. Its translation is CASDGGGAQETQYF.

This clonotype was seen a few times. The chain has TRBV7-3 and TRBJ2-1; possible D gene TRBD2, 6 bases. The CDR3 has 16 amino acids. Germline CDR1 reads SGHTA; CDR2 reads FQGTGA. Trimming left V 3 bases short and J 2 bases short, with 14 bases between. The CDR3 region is CASSLRERATYNEQFF. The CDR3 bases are TGTGCCAGCAGCTTGAGAGAGCGGGCAACCTACAATGAGCAGTTCTTC.

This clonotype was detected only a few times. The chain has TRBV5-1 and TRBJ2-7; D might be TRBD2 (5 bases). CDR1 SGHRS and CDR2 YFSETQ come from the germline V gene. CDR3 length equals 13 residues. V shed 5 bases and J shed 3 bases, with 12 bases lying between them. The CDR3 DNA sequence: TGCGCCAGCAGTCTTGACTACGACTACGAGCAGTACTTC. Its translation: CASSLDYDYEQYF.

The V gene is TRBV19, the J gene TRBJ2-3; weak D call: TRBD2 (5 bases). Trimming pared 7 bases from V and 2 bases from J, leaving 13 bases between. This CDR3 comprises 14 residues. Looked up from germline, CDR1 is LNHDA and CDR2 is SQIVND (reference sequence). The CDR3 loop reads CASTLTGNTDTQYF. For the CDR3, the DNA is TGTGCCAGTACGTTGACGGGGAACACAGATACGCAGTATTTT.

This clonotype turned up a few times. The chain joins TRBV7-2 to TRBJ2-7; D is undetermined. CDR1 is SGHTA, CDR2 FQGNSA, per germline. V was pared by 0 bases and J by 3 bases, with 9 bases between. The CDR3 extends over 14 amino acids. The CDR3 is CASSLAIQIYEQYF. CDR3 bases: TGTGCCAGCAGCTTAGCTATACAGATCTACGAGCAGTACTTC.

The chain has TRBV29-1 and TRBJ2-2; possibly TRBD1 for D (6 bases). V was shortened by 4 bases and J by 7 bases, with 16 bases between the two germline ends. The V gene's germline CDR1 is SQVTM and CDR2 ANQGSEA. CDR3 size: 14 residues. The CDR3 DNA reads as TGCAGCGTTGGAGAACAGGGATGGATCGGGGAGCTGTTTTTT. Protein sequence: CSVGEQGWIGELFF.

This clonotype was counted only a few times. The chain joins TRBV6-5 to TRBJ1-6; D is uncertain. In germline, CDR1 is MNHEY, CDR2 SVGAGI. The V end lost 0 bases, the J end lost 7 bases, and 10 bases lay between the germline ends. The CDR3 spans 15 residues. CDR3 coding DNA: TGTGCCAGCAGTTACTCGACCACACCGAATTCACCCCTCCACTTT. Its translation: CASSYSTTPNSPLHF.

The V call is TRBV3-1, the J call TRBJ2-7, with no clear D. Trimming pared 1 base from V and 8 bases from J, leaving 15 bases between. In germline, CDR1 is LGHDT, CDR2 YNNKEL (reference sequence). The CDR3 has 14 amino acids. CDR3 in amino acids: CASSQGRTALQQYF. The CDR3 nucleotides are TGTGCCAGCAGCCAAGGACGGACGGCTTTGCAGCAGTACTTC.

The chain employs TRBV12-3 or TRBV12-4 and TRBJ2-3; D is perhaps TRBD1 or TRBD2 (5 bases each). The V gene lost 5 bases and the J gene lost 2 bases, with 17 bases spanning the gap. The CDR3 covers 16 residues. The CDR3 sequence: CASSTPGPPSTDTQYF. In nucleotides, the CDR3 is TGTGCCAGCAGTACACCGGGACCCCCCTCCACAGATACGCAGTATTTT.

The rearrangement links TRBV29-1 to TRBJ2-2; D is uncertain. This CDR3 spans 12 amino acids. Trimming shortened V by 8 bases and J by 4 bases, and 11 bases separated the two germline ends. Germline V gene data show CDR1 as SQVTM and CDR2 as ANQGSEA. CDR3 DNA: TGCAGCCCCCACCTGGGCACCGGGGAGCTGTTTTTT. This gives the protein CSPHLGTGELFF.

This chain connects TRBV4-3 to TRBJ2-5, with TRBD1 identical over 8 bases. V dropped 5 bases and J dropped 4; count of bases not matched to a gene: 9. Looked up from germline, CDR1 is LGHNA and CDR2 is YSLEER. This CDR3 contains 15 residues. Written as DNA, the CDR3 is TGCGCCAGCAGCACCACGGCCAGGGGGCGAGAGACCCAGTACTTC. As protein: CASSTTARGRETQYF.

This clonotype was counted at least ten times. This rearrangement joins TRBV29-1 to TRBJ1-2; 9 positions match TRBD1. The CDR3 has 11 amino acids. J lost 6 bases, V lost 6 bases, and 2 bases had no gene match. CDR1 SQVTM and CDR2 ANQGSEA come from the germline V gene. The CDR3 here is CSVTGGDGYTF. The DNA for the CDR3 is TGCAGCGTGACAGGGGGAGATGGCTACACCTTC.

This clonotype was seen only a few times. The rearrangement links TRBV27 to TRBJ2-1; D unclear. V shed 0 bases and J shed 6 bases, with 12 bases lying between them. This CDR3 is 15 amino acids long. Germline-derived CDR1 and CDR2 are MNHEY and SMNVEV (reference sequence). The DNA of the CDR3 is TGTGCCAGCAGTTTATCGCGCATTCGGGCCAATGAGCAGTTCTTC. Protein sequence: CASSLSRIRANEQFF.

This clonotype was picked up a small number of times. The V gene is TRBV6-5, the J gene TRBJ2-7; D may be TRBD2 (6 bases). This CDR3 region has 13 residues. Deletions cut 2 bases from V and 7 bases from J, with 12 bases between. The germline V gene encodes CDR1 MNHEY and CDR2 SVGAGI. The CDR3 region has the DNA TGTGCCAGCAGTTACGGGACGGGAGTAGAGCAGTACTTC. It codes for CASSYGTGVEQYF.

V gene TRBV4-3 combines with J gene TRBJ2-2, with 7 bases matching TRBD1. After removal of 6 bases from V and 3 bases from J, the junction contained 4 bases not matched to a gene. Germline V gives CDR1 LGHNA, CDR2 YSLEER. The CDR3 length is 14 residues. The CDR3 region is CASRPDRDTGELFF. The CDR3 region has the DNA TGCGCCAGCAGGCCCGACAGGGACACCGGGGAGCTGTTTTTT.

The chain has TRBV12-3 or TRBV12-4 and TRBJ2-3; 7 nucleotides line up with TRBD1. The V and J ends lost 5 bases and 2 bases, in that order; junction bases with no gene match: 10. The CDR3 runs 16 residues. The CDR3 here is CASSPNDRDLTDTQYF. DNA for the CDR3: TGTGCCAGCAGTCCAAACGACAGGGACCTCACAGATACGCAGTATTTT.

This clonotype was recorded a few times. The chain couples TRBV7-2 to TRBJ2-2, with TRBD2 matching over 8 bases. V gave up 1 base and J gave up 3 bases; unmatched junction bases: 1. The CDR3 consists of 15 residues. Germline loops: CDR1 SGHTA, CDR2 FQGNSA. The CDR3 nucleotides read TGTGCCAGCAGCTTAGGCGGGGGGCACACCGGGGAGCTGTTTTTT. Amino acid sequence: CASSLGGGHTGELFF.

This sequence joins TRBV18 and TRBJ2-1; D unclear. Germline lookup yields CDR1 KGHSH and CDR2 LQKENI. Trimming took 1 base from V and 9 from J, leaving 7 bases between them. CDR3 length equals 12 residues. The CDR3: CASSPQGIEQFF. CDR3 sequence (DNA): TGTGCCAGCTCACCACAAGGGATTGAGCAGTTCTTC.